A selection of T cell receptor beta chains follows, all from one sample in a study of cytomegalovirus exposure and HLA in healthy donors. The table came from immunoSEQ multiplex PCR; TCRdb's copy has only in-frame clones and leaves some out. The table has about 150,000 clones, about nine tenths seen once. The sequenced material came from PBMCs. These receptors all stem from a woman in her 30s in good health and CMV-seropositive. The CDR3 runs from the conserved cysteine through the conserved F or W. Each record gives: D gene, V gene, clone size, J gene, CDR3 DNA, CDR3 protein. A D gene is named only where the DNA matches it firmly. Not every row has a clone size; where given, it reads once, few, many or a size class.

>TRBD2|TRBV27|NA|TRBJ2-1
TGTGCCAGCAGTTACGGGACTAGCAGCAATGAGCAGTTCTTC
CASSYGTSSNEQFF
>NA|TRBV2|NA|TRBJ2-5
TGTGCCAGCAGTTCCCCAGGGGGGTACCAAGAGACCCAGTACTTC
CASSSPGGYQETQYF
>TRBD1|TRBV9|NA|TRBJ1-1
TGTGCCAGCAGCGAACGACAGGGGGCAAGCACTGAAGCTTTCTTT
CASSERQGASTEAFF
>TRBD1|TRBV4-1|NA|TRBJ1-3
TGCGCCAGCAGCCTCAGACAGGGATCTTCTGGAAACACCATATATTTT
CASSLRQGSSGNTIYF
>TRBD1|TRBV28|NA|TRBJ1-4
TGTGCCAGCAGTTTAAGAGGGGGCAGACAGCATGAAAAACTGTTTTTT
CASSLRGGRQHEKLFF
>NA|TRBV9|NA|TRBJ2-7
TGTGCCAGCAGCGTAGATACAGGGCAGCAGTACTTC
CASSVDTGQQYF
>TRBD2|TRBV7-2|NA|TRBJ2-7
TGTGCCAGCAGCATTAGCGGGGGGGCTCGGGAGCAGTACTTC
CASSISGGAREQYF
>NA|TRBV28|once|TRBJ1-6
TGTGCCAGCAGGCTGGCGGGCACGAGCTCCTATAATTCACCCCTCCACTTT
CASRLAGTSSYNSPLHF
>TRBD2|TRBV6-5|NA|TRBJ2-2
TGTGCCAGCAGGCCTTCTAGCGGGAGTCCCGGGGAGCTGTTTTTT
CASRPSSGSPGELFF
>NA|TRBV2|NA|TRBJ2-3
TGTGCCAGCACCCCGGGGGTAGCGACAGATACGCAGTATTTT
CASTPGVATDTQYF
>NA|TRBV28|NA|TRBJ2-3
TGTGCCAGCAGCTCAATTCAGGGTGGCGATATTACGCAGTATTTT
CASSSIQGGDITQYF
>NA|TRBV6-1|NA|TRBJ1-2
TGTGCCAGCAGTGAAATCTACAGGGCTTCCTATGGCTACACCTTC
CASSEIYRASYGYTF
>NA|TRBV28|NA|TRBJ2-3
TGTGCCAGCAGCCCTCGGGGGAGCACAGATACGCAGTATTTT
CASSPRGSTDTQYF
>TRBD2|TRBV4-1|once|TRBJ2-2
TGCGCCAGCAGCCAAGTACTAGCGGGGGGAGGGACCGGGGAGCTGTTTTTT
CASSQVLAGGGTGELFF
>NA|TRBV4-1|NA|TRBJ2-7
TGCGCCAGCAGCCCCAGACATCCTTACGAGCAGTACTTC
CASSPRHPYEQYF
>NA|TRBV29-1|NA|TRBJ2-1
TGCAGCGTCTTCGGGAGAAGCTCCTACAATGAGCAGTTCTTC
CSVFGRSSYNEQFF
>TRBD1|TRBV6-1|NA|TRBJ2-6
TGTGCCAGCAGTGAGAGACAGGGGGCTGGGGCCAACGTCCTGACTTTC
CASSERQGAGANVLTF
>NA|TRBV7-9|NA|TRBJ2-1
TGTGCCAGCAGCTTACACGCGTCCCCCTACAATGAGCAGTTCTTC
CASSLHASPYNEQFF
>TRBD1|TRBV6-1|NA|TRBJ2-7
TGTGCCAGCAGCGCGCGGACAGGGCCTTCCTACGAGCAGTACTTC
CASSARTGPSYEQYF
>NA|TRBV28|NA|TRBJ1-2
TGTGCCAGCAGCCCAGGGAGGAATTATGGCTACACCTTC
CASSPGRNYGYTF
>TRBD1|TRBV5-6|NA|TRBJ1-4
TGTGCCAGCAGCTTGGCGGGACAGGGACAAGAAAAACTGTTTTTT
CASSLAGQGQEKLFF
>NA|TRBV28|once|TRBJ2-2
TGTGCCAGCAGCCCCGCCCGGGTACGAACCGGGGAGCTGTTTTTT
CASSPARVRTGELFF
>NA|TRBV7-9|NA|TRBJ2-5
TGTGCCAGCAGCTTGCTGCGGGGATATGAAGAGACCCAGTACTTC
CASSLLRGYEETQYF
>TRBD1|TRBV5-1|few|TRBJ2-3
TGCGCCAGCAGCTTGGGGCAGGGGGAAGTCGATACGCAGTATTTT
CASSLGQGEVDTQYF
>TRBD1|TRBV11-2|NA|TRBJ2-7
TGTGCCAGCAGCTTAGTGCGGGACAGGGCCTCCGAGCAGTACTTC
CASSLVRDRASEQYF
>TRBD2|TRBV27|NA|TRBJ2-3
TGTGCCAGCAGTTTCCGGGGGGGCGGTCTAGTAGATACGCAGTATTTT
CASSFRGGGLVDTQYF
>NA|TRBV7-8|NA|TRBJ2-3
TGTGCCAGCAGCTTCGAGGGAGGTATCGGTGCGCAGTATTTT
CASSFEGGIGAQYF
>TRBD2|TRBV5-1|NA|TRBJ2-1
TGCGCCAGCAGCCCCGGGACTAGCGGGAGTGCGGAGCAGTTCTTC
CASSPGTSGSAEQFF
>TRBD2|TRBV18|few|TRBJ2-1
TGTGCCAGCTCACCTTCCGGACTAGCGCAGAGCTCCTACAATGAGCAGTTCTTC
CASSPSGLAQSSYNEQFF
>TRBD1|TRBV2|NA|TRBJ1-1
TGTGCCAGCAGTACAGGGGGCTGGGACACTGAAGCTTTCTTT
CASSTGGWDTEAFF
>NA|TRBV2|NA|TRBJ2-3
TGTGCCAGCAGCCTCACAGATACGCAGTATTTT
CASSLTDTQYF
>TRBD1|TRBV6-1|once|TRBJ1-5
TGTGCCAGCAGTGAACGGCGACAGGGTCGAGGTGGCAATCAGCCCCAGCATTTT
CASSERRQGRGGNQPQHF
>TRBD2|TRBV9|NA|TRBJ2-7
TGTGCCAGCAGCGTCGGGACTAGGGCCTACGAGCAGTACTTC
CASSVGTRAYEQYF
>TRBD1|TRBV28|NA|TRBJ1-5
TGTGCCAGCAGCCGGGGACAGGGCAGAGGGCAGCCCCAGCATTTT
CASSRGQGRGQPQHF
>TRBD1|TRBV27|NA|TRBJ2-1
TGTGCCAGCAAAGCCGGGACAGCGATTTACAATGAGCAGTTCTTC
CASKAGTAIYNEQFF
>TRBD1|TRBV6-7|NA|TRBJ2-2
TGTGCCAGCAGAAATACAGGGGGCAAGGGGAACACCGGGGAGCTGTTTTTT
CASRNTGGKGNTGELFF
>TRBD1|TRBV4-1|NA|TRBJ2-3
TGCGCCAGCAGCCTCCGGGACAGGGTCACAGATACGCAGTATTTT
CASSLRDRVTDTQYF
>NA|TRBV18|NA|TRBJ1-2
TGTGCCAGCTCACCACGACTCGGTGGCTACACCTTC
CASSPRLGGYTF
>TRBD1|TRBV19|NA|TRBJ1-5
TGTGCCAGTGGCGACAGGGGCAATCAGCCCCAGCATTTT
CASGDRGNQPQHF
>TRBD2|TRBV4-1|NA|TRBJ2-5
TGCGCCAGCAGCCAAGAGGGACTAGCGGGGGGGGAAGAGACCCAGTACTTC
CASSQEGLAGGEETQYF
>TRBD2|TRBV28|NA|TRBJ2-3
TGTGCCAGCAGAAAGCGGGGGACTAGCACAGATACGCAGTATTTT
CASRKRGTSTDTQYF
>NA|TRBV7-2|NA|TRBJ1-2
TGTGCCAGCAGCTTAGCTCTGGGGGGTTATGGCTACACCTTC
CASSLALGGYGYTF
>TRBD2|TRBV11-2|NA|TRBJ2-1
TGTGCCAGCAGCTCATGGACTAGCGAGAATGAGCAGTTCTTC
CASSSWTSENEQFF
>NA|TRBV4-1|NA|TRBJ1-5
TGCGCCAGCAGCCCAGACGGTAATCAGCCCCAGCATTTT
CASSPDGNQPQHF
>TRBD2|TRBV5-1|once|TRBJ2-3
TGCGCCAGCAGCACCTTAGCGGGGGCCCTTACAGATACGCAGTATTTT
CASSTLAGALTDTQYF
>NA|TRBV5-6|NA|TRBJ2-5
TGTGCCAGCAGCCAACAGGCAGAGACCCAGTACTTC
CASSQQAETQYF
>TRBD1|TRBV5-1|once|TRBJ2-7
TGCGCCAGCAGCCTCGGACAGGCTACCTACGAGCAGTACTTC
CASSLGQATYEQYF
>NA|TRBV6-1|NA|TRBJ2-7
TGTGCCAGCAGTAAAATGACAGGCTACGAGCAGTACTTC
CASSKMTGYEQYF
>TRBD1|TRBV7-6|NA|TRBJ2-7
TGTGCCAGCAGCATGGGGACAGGGCAGGAGCAGTACTTC
CASSMGTGQEQYF
>TRBD1|TRBV28|once|TRBJ1-4
TGTGCCAGCAGTGCCCCGAAAACAGGGGTCGGGGAAAAACTGTTTTTT
CASSAPKTGVGEKLFF
>TRBD2|TRBV7-6|NA|TRBJ2-2
TGTGCCAGCAGATACCTAGCGGGACTGAACACCGGGGAGCTGTTTTTT
CASRYLAGLNTGELFF